A single sample gave rise to the 28 T cell receptor beta chains below, sequenced in a study of response to subunit inactivated influenza vaccine. TCRdb called the RT-PCR reads again in MiXCR, with one record for every CDR3 protein. The sample holds around 580,000 distinct CDR3 sequences, about 12% seen once. Sequences were derived from PBMCs from blood, sampled on the day of vaccination. All receptors derive from a man aged 50 to 59 who received an inactivated influenza vaccine.

Regarding this clonotype: Its ends do not fully match the called genes, so a read error is possible. The chain carries TRBV7-7 and TRBJ2-5; D perhaps matches TRBD1 (6 bases). The CDR3 covers 13 residues. Germline V lookup: CDR1 SSHAT, CDR2 FNYEAQ (reference sequence). CDR3 sequence (DNA): TGTGCTAGCAGTCCACAGGGAGTTGGGACCCAGTACTTC. This sequence encodes CASSPQGVGTQYF.

The sample holds many counts of this clonotype. The chain is built from TRBV12-3 or TRBV12-4 and TRBJ2-3; weak D call: TRBD1 (6 bases). The length of the CDR3 is 13 residues. The V end lost 5 bases, the J end lost 6 bases, and 12 bases lay between the germline ends. This CDR3 is CASSETGFDTQYF. CDR3 in DNA: TGTGCCAGCAGTGAAACAGGGTTTGATACGCAGTATTTT.

This clonotype was counted ten times or more. The chain combines TRBV11-2 with TRBJ2-2; 9 bases are shared with TRBD2. Trimming at V came to 7 bases and at J to 6 bases, leaving 15 bases not matched to a gene. The CDR3 has 17 residues. CDR1 and CDR2 (germline): SGHAT, FQNNGV. CDR3 sequence (DNA): TGTGCCAGCACCCTTGGTGCGGGGGGGCCGTGGGCCGGGGAGCTGTTTTTT. Translating it yields CASTLGAGGPWAGELFF.

The chain recombines TRBV20-1 with TRBJ2-5; the D is unclear. Trimming took off 5 bases at V and 8 bases at J, with 12 bases between the two ends. Germline assignment: CDR1 DFQATT and CDR2 SNEGSKA (reference sequence). The CDR3 runs to 11 residues. The CDR3 DNA reads TGCAGTGCTTCGGTACCTGGTACCCAGTACTTC. Amino acid sequence: CSASVPGTQYF.

Concerning this clonotype: Germline and junction disagree at one end, which may indicate a read error. V is TRBV12-3 or TRBV12-4 and J is TRBJ2-7; 9 bases agree with TRBD2. The CDR3 contains 14 residues. This chain's CDR3 is CASSLAGSFSEQYF. CDR3 nucleotide sequence: TGTGCCAGCAGTCTAGCGGGATCTTTTAGCGAGCAGTACTTC.

This clonotype was picked up many times. The chain combines TRBV7-2 with TRBJ2-3; 9 bases are a match to TRBD1. Germline V CDR1 and CDR2: SGHTA, FQGNSA. The CDR3 has 14 residues. Trimming at V came to 4 bases and at J to 3 bases, leaving 2 bases not matched to a gene. As DNA, the CDR3 is TGTGCCAGCAGCTACAGGGGGCCGACAGATACGCAGTATTTT. Translation: CASSYRGPTDTQYF.

This clonotype was recorded a few times. The chain uses TRBV7-6 and TRBJ2-4; D unresolved. This CDR3 is built from 14 residues. V dropped 5 bases and J dropped 1 base, with 9 bases sitting between them. The germline gives CDR1 SGHVS, CDR2 FNYEAQ. The CDR3 DNA reads as TGTGCCAGCAGCCCCCCTTGGGCCAAAAACATTCAGTACTTC. As protein: CASSPPWAKNIQYF. Full variable domain (rest looked up from reference TRBV7-6 and TRBJ2-4): GAGVSQSPRYKVTKRGQDVALRCDPISGHVSLYWYRQALGQGPEFLTYFNYEAQQDKSGLPNDRFSAERPEGSISTLTIQRTEQRDSAMYRCASSPPWAKNIQYFGAGTRLSVL.

This clonotype has only a few counts. The chain combines TRBV4-3 with TRBJ2-1, with TRBD2 matching over 9 bases. Unmatched junction bases numbered 1, after V lost 2 bases and J lost 2 bases. CDR1 and CDR2 from the germline V gene are LGHNA and YSLEER. The CDR3 runs to 15 residues. The CDR3 here is CASSQSSGAYNEQFF. CDR3 in DNA: TGCGCCAGCAGCCAATCTAGCGGGGCCTACAATGAGCAGTTCTTC.

The chain carries TRBV12-3 or TRBV12-4 and TRBJ2-1; 7 positions match TRBD1. The CDR3 runs to 14 residues. V gave up 6 bases and J gave up 7 bases; unmatched junction bases: 9. The CDR3 region has the DNA TGTGCCAGCAGGTTTGGGACAGAGGCAAATGAGCAGTTCTTC. Translation: CASRFGTEANEQFF.

This chain's CDR3 is CSVEGRANQETQYF. DNA of the CDR3: TGCAGCGTTGAGGGGCGGGCGAACCAAGAGACCCAGTACTTC. This sequence joins TRBV29-1 and TRBJ2-5, with D possibly being TRBD1 or TRBD2 (5 bases each). Germline V gives CDR1 SQVTM, CDR2 ANQGSEA. V lost 3 bases and J lost 0, with 11 bases in between. This CDR3 spans 14 amino acids.

This clonotype was detected only a few times. The chain joins TRBV7-9 to TRBJ2-1, with 11 positions matching TRBD2. The length of the CDR3 is 17 residues. V lost 1 base and J lost 5; bases outside the gene matches: 7. Germline V gene lookup returns CDR1 SEHNR and CDR2 FQNEAQ (reference sequence). CDR3 amino acids: CASSLESASGRNNEQFF. In nucleotides, the CDR3 is TGTGCCAGCAGCTTAGAGTCCGCTAGCGGGAGGAACAATGAGCAGTTCTTC.

This clonotype came up many times. The V and J genes are TRBV5-1 and TRBJ2-3, with D uncertain. CDR3 length: 13 amino acids. The germline V and J ends were trimmed by 1 base and 4 bases, with 7 bases remaining between them. Germline V gives CDR1 SGHRS, CDR2 YFSETQ. This CDR3 reads CASSLITADTQYF. Here the CDR3 DNA reads TGCGCCAGCAGCTTGATAACAGCAGATACGCAGTATTTT.

This chain connects TRBV9 to TRBJ1-5, with TRBD1 matching over 9 bases. Germline trimming cut 3 bases from V and 3 bases from J; bases unmatched to any gene: 4. This CDR3 comprises 15 residues. Per germline, CDR1 SGDLS and CDR2 YYNGEE. The CDR3 spells CASSADRGYNQPQHF. The DNA for the CDR3 is TGTGCCAGCAGCGCGGACAGGGGCTACAATCAGCCCCAGCATTTT.

This clonotype was found a few times. The chain combines TRBV7-2 with TRBJ2-4; 9 nucleotides align to TRBD2. Germline V gene data show CDR1 as SGHTA and CDR2 as FQGNSA. Trimming cost V 4 bases and J 9 bases; bases outside gene matches: 7. The CDR3 has 14 amino acids. CDR3 bases: TGTGCCAGCAGCTCCCCTAGCGGGACGGGCATTCAGTACTTC. As protein: CASSSPSGTGIQYF.

The V call is TRBV20-1, the J call TRBJ2-5; TRBD2 matches at 12 bases. Germline V CDR1 and CDR2: DFQATT, SNEGSKA (reference sequence). V lost 5 bases, J lost 4 bases, and 8 bases stayed unmatched. This CDR3 spans 15 amino acids. This CDR3 is CSASRTSGTGETQYF. The CDR3 region has the DNA TGCAGTGCTTCACGGACTAGCGGGACCGGAGAGACCCAGTACTTC.

The chain uses TRBV11-2 and TRBJ2-2, with D possibly being TRBD1 (5 bases). The CDR3 totals 15 residues. V was shortened by 2 bases and J by 4 bases, with 11 bases between the two germline ends. Germline lookup yields CDR1 SGHAT and CDR2 FQNNGV. CDR3 DNA: TGTGCCAGCAGCTTATCAGGGTGGGGCACCGGGGAGCTGTTTTTT. Protein product: CASSLSGWGTGELFF.

This sequence joins TRBV5-1 and TRBJ2-7, with 9 positions matching TRBD2. Germline lookup yields CDR1 SGHRS and CDR2 YFSETQ. With V trimmed by 0 bases and J by 4 bases, 14 bases remained unmatched. CDR3 length equals 18 residues. For the CDR3, the DNA is TGCGCCAGCAGCTTGGCCGGGACTAGCTCTCGAATGGGATACGAGCAGTACTTC. Its translation: CASSLAGTSSRMGYEQYF.

This clonotype showed up just a few times. The chain has TRBV7-9 and TRBJ2-1; D is perhaps TRBD1 (5 bases). This CDR3 spans 16 amino acids. Germline V lookup: CDR1 SEHNR, CDR2 FQNEAQ (reference sequence). V shed 4 bases and J shed 2 bases, with 15 bases lying between them. The CDR3 nucleotides read TGTGCCAGCAGCTCCCCCCCAGACAGACCCTACAATGAGCAGTTCTTC. This codes for CASSSPPDRPYNEQFF.

This chain links TRBV15 with TRBJ2-4, with D hard to call. The CDR3 length is 16 residues. Trimming cost V 2 bases and J 0 bases, with 11 bases left between them. From germline, CDR1 is LNHNV and CDR2 YYDKDF (reference sequence). The CDR3 nucleotides read TGTGCCACCAGCAGACCACAGACGGTAGCCAAAAACATTCAGTACTTC. It yields the protein CATSRPQTVAKNIQYF.

The chain recombines TRBV7-9 with TRBJ1-1, with D uncertain. The CDR3 covers 15 residues. CDR1 is SEHNR and CDR2 is FQNEAQ in the germline V gene (reference sequence). V was cut by 4 bases and J by 1 base, with 13 bases left in between. CDR3 sequence reads: CASSSQTARNTEAFF. The CDR3 DNA reads TGTGCCAGCAGCTCTCAGACCGCTAGGAACACTGAAGCTTTCTTT.

The CDR3 protein is CASSDFRTVGNIQYF. The CDR3 nucleotides are TGTGCCAGCAGTGACTTCCGGACCGTCGGAAACATTCAGTACTTC. The chain is built from TRBV3-1 and TRBJ2-4, with D hard to call. The germline CDR1 and CDR2 sequences are LGHDT and YNNKEL (reference sequence). This CDR3 comprises 15 residues. V shed 6 bases and J shed 6 bases, with 18 bases lying between them.

The chain links TRBV5-1 to TRBJ1-2; D not certain. From germline, CDR1 is SGHRS and CDR2 YFSETQ. The CDR3 is 12 residues long. V gave up 5 bases and J gave up 8 bases, with 13 bases separating them. This CDR3 reads CASSFPGWGYTF. In DNA, the CDR3 is TGCGCCAGCAGTTTTCCGGGATGGGGCTACACCTTC.

This clonotype was seen only a few times. The chain links TRBV10-1 to TRBJ2-2, with D perhaps TRBD2 (5 bases). The V gene's germline CDR1 is WNHNN and CDR2 SYGVQD (reference sequence). V was pared by 0 bases and J by 6 bases, with 11 bases between. There are 15 residues in the CDR3. The CDR3 loop reads CASSESRGEAGELFF. The CDR3 nucleotides are TGCGCCAGCAGTGAGTCCCGGGGAGAGGCCGGGGAGCTGTTTTTT.

The chain uses TRBV5-6 and TRBJ2-1; D is undetermined. There are 15 residues in the CDR3. Germline CDR1 and CDR2: SGHDT and YYEEEE. Trimming stripped 4 bases from V and 3 bases from J, with 14 bases between. The CDR3 DNA is TGTGCCAGCAGCGATGGTGGCGGAATCTACAATGAGCAGTTCTTC. Protein: CASSDGGGIYNEQFF.

Worth noting for this clonotype: A much bigger clone sits one base away, suggesting this may be a read error. This chain links TRBV29-1 with TRBJ2-2; no clear D. This CDR3 spans 13 amino acids. Germline CDR1 SQVTM, CDR2 ANQGSEA. CDR3 DNA: TGCGGCGTTGAAGGTTTTGGCACCGGGGAGCTGTTTTTT. Protein sequence: CGVEGFGTGELFF.

The genes are TRBV11-1 and TRBJ2-1; 9 nucleotides align to TRBD1. The CDR3 runs 15 residues. CDR1 is SGHAT, CDR2 FQDESV, per germline (reference sequence). V was clipped by 4 bases and J by 6 bases; unmatched bases: 7. CDR3 loop: CASSSDRGTFNEQFF. CDR3 in DNA: TGTGCCAGCAGCTCAGACAGGGGGACCTTCAATGAGCAGTTCTTC.

This clonotype showed up just a few times. Its ends do not fully match the called genes, so a read error is possible. The chain carries TRBV12-3 or TRBV12-4 and TRBJ2-7; TRBD2 matches at 9 bases. This CDR3 is 16 amino acids long. CDR3 coding DNA: TGTGCCAGCAGTCTAGCGGGACAACGAATACCCTACGAGCAGTACTTC. Translation: CASSLAGQRIPYEQYF.

This clonotype was counted ten times or more. The genes are TRBV27 and TRBJ2-1, with D unclear. The V gene's germline CDR1 is MNHEY and CDR2 SMNVEV (reference sequence). CDR3 length: 14 residues. Trimming stripped 3 bases from V and 5 bases from J, with 11 bases between. The CDR3 protein is CASSFRLGNNEQFF. As DNA, the CDR3 is TGTGCCAGCAGTTTCCGCCTAGGTAACAATGAGCAGTTCTTC.